This TCR beta chain emerged from a study of T cells in Graves' hyperthyroidism and ophthalmopathy. Study information: The authors collected peripheral blood at initial diagnosis, before any treatment. Notes on the study in general: Stable hyperthyroidism was told apart from ophthalmopathy by a model built on 13 V-J features.

Orbital computed tomography, thyroid ultrasound, serum thyroxine and TRAb, and clinical symptoms together informed the diagnoses. Germline V gives CDR1 SGHRS, CDR2 YFSETQ. V shed 0 bases and J shed 3 bases, with 15 bases lying between them. The CDR3 runs to 16 residues. The investigators amplified TCR beta CDR3 regions from RNA transcripts. When the TCR CDR3 underwent first-round RT-PCR, the HTBI primer set was used. MiXCR, applied by TCRdb to the multiplex PCR reads, yields one record per CDR3 protein. The repertoire holds some 510,000 distinct CDR3 sequences, with less than 25% as singletons. A note on this clonotype: Antigen specificity is unknown.

The chain carries TRBV5-1 and TRBJ1-1; no reliable D call. Sequencing was performed on blood. The clonotype originates from a man between 18 and 29 years old with Graves' hyperthyroidism. The DNA for the CDR3 is TGCGCCAGCAGCTTGGACGTACGTGGGGAGGACACTGAAGCTTTCTTT. It specifies CASSLDVRGEDTEAFF.